A single sample is the source of the 5 T cell receptor beta chains below, sequenced in a study of chemoradiotherapy in HPV16-positive cancers (dated by TCRdb to 2022 to 2024). The library was obtained by the immunoSEQ multiplex PCR assay. What TCRdb holds here is the immuneACCESS table cut down to in-frame rearrangements. Part of the clones is not present; checked against another copy, under half of the missing clones reflect an unresolved V gene, and the others are unexplained. Across this sample there are about 27,000 clones, with nearly 95% seen only once. Approximately 18% of the sample is in the top ten clones. The sample consisted of blood, taken from a patient who underwent chemoradiotherapy. All receptors come from a human donor with HPV-associated anogenital cancer.

The chain couples TRBV29-1 to TRBJ1-1; 10 nucleotides match TRBD1. In germline, CDR1 is SQVTM, CDR2 ANQGSEA. V trimming: 7 bases; J trimming: 10 bases; junction bases outside the gene matches: 9. The CDR3 has 12 amino acids. DNA of the CDR3: TGCAGCGCCCTAGACAGGGGGCTCGGAGCTTTCTTT. Translated, it gives CSALDRGLGAFF.

J is TRBJ2-1 and V is TRBV7-9; D is unclear. Germline V lookup: CDR1 SEHNR, CDR2 FQNEAQ (reference sequence). This CDR3 comprises 15 residues. V was clipped by 3 bases and J by 0 bases, with 9 bases between them. DNA for the CDR3: TGTGCCAGCAGCTTCTTCACTCACTCCTACAATGAGCAGTTCTTC. Translated: CASSFFTHSYNEQFF.

The table lists this clone with a count of one. This rearrangement joins TRBV15 to TRBJ2-5; tentatively, D is TRBD2 (5 bases). CDR3 size: 14 residues. Trimming shortened V by 3 bases and J by 5 bases, and 13 bases separated the two germline ends. Germline CDR1 and CDR2: LNHNV and YYDKDF (reference sequence). The CDR3 DNA sequence: TGTGCCACCAGCAGGTCAGGAGGCGGGGAGACCCAGTACTTC. Amino acid sequence: CATSRSGGGETQYF.

The CDR3 DNA sequence: TGTGCCAGCAGACGTGACAGGAACACCGGGGAGCTGTTTTTT. Its translation is CASRRDRNTGELFF. The gene calls are TRBV7-6 and TRBJ2-2; tentative D call: TRBD1 (5 bases). V lost 6 bases, J lost 1 base, and 9 bases lay in between. The CDR3 is made up of 14 amino acids. Germline CDR1 and CDR2: SGHVS and FNYEAQ.

The V call is TRBV9, the J call TRBJ2-2, with TRBD1 as a possible D gene (6 bases). The CDR3 has 16 amino acids. V was shortened by 2 bases and J by 6 bases, with 17 bases between the two germline ends. CDR1 is SGDLS, CDR2 YYNGEE, per germline. CDR3: CASSVVDRKNAGELFF. The CDR3 DNA is TGTGCCAGCAGCGTGGTAGACAGGAAGAATGCCGGGGAGCTGTTTTTT.